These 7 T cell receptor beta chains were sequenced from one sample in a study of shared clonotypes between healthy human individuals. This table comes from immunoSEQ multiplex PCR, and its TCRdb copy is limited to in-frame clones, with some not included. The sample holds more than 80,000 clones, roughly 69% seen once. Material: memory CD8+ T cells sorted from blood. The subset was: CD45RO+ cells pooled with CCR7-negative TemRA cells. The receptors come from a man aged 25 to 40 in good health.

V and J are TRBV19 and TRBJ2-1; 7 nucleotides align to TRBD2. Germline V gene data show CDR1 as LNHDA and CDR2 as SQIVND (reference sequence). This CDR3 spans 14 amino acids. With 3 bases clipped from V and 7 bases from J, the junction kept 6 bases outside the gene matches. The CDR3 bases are TGTGCCAGTAGTATTTGGGGACTACTTAATGAGCAGTTCTTC. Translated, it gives CASSIWGLLNEQFF.

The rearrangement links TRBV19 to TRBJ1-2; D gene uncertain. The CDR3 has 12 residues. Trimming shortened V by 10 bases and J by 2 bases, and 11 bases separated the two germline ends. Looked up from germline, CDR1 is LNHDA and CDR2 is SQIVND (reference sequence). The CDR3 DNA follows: TGTGCCACCTCGCCAAGAAACTATGGCTACACCTTC. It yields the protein CATSPRNYGYTF.

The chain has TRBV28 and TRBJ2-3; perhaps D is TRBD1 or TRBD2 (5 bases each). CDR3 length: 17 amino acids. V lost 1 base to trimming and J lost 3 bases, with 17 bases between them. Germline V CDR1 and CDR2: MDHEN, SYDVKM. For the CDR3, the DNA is TGTGCCAGCAGTTTATCGGGGCCGCTTTGGATGACAGATACGCAGTATTTT. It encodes CASSLSGPLWMTDTQYF.

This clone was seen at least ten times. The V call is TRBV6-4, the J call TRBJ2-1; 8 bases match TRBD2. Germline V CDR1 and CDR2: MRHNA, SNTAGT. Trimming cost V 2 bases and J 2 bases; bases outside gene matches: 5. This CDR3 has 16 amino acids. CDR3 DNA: TGTGCCAGCAGTGACGATATTAGCGGGGCCTACAATGAGCAGTTCTTC. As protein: CASSDDISGAYNEQFF.

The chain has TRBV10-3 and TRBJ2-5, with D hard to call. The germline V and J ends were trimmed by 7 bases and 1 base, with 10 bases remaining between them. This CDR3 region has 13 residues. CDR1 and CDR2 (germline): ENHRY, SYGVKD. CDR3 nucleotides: TGTGCCATCACGGCTACTCCCCAAGAGACCCAGTACTTC. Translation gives CAITATPQETQYF.

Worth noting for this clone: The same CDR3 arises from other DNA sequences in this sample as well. The DNA of the CDR3 is TGTGCCAGCGCATACCAAGAGACCCAGTACTTC. As protein: CASAYQETQYF. V and J are TRBV18 and TRBJ2-5; D call uncertain. V shed 8 bases and J shed 0 bases, with 4 bases lying between them. CDR1 KGHSH and CDR2 LQKENI come from the germline V gene. The CDR3 is 11 residues long.

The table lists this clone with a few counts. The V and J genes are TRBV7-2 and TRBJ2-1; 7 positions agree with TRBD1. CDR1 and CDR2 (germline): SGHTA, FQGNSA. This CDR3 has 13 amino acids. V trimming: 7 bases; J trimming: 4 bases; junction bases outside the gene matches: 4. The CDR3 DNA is TGTGCCAGCACCGAGGGACAGTACAATGAGCAGTTCTTC. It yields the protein CASTEGQYNEQFF.